The source of this T cell receptor beta chain is a study of T-cell memory formation after mild COVID-19. On the study more broadly: Largely donor-specific sequence clusters came from two donors. Study-wide results and caveats: Cross-reactive memory apparently joined, as some responding clones appeared in pre-infection memory. Later expanders leaned toward CD4+, whereas clones contracting from day 15 to 85 were balanced CD4/CD8.

As to this clonotype: Its antigen is unidentified.

This CDR3 is 12 amino acids long. Trimming cost V 3 bases and J 8 bases, with 11 bases left between them. Germline CDR1 is SGDLS and CDR2 is YYNGEE. Researchers used 5'RACE with constant-segment primers to make TCR alpha and TCR beta cDNA libraries that carry sample barcodes and UMIs. TCRdb processed the 5' RACE reads anew with MiXCR; each CDR3 protein has one entry. The sample consists of some 110,000 distinct CDR3 sequences, roughly 12% of them appearing once. The gene calls are TRBV9 and TRBJ1-2, with no clear D. The specimen sequenced was PBMCs or a T cell subset sorted from them (not recorded which). The source is an adult woman who had mild COVID-19 (a few samples of this study predate the infection). Cell type and time point are not known. The CDR3 region has the DNA TGTGCCAGCAGCGGAACAATATCAGGCTACACCTTC. Its translation is CASSGTISGYTF.